Each of the 7 T cell receptor beta chains below was sequenced from the same sample in a study of molecular identifiers for immune sequencing clone quantification. A single record per CDR3 protein comes from TCRdb applying MiXCR to the PCR reads. The repertoire has over 550,000 distinct CDR3 sequences, 25% of them found once; the top ten carry 0.7% to 0.95%. The material sequenced was naive CD8+ T cells from blood, with Jurkat cell RNA spiked in. The sample's subset: FACS-sorted CD8+CD4-CCR7+CD45RA+ naive T cells. Receptor source: a human donor in good health. Some libraries in this study had Jurkat cell RNA spiked in.

V and J are TRBV2 and TRBJ2-5; 12 bases match TRBD2. With 6 bases clipped from V and 5 bases from J, the junction kept 7 bases outside the gene matches. Germline V gene data show CDR1 as SNHLY and CDR2 as FYNNEI. CDR3 length: 15 residues. This CDR3 reads CASRVLAGGTETQYF. In DNA, the CDR3 is TGTGCCAGCAGGGTGCTAGCGGGAGGGACGGAGACCCAGTACTTC. The variable domain in full, with the rest retrieved from reference TRBV2 and TRBJ2-5, is EPEVTQTPSHQVTQMGQEVILRCVPISNHLYFYWYRQILGQKVEFLVSFYNNEISEKSEIFDDQFSVERPDGSNFTLKIRSTKLEDSAMYFCASRVLAGGTETQYFGPGTRLLVL.

This clonotype was seen a few times. This rearrangement joins TRBV20-1 to TRBJ2-7; 10 nucleotides align to TRBD2. The CDR3 is made up of 14 amino acids. The V segment lost 0 bases and the J segment 3 bases; nucleotides outside the gene matches: 2. The V gene's germline CDR1 is DFQATT and CDR2 SNEGSKA (reference sequence). In nucleotides, the CDR3 is TGCAGTGCTAGAGATATAGCGGGAGGCTACGAGCAGTACTTC. Protein sequence: CSARDIAGGYEQYF.

On this clonotype itself: The final CDR3 position lacks the conserved phenylalanine or tryptophan, pointing to a likely read error. This sequence joins TRBV20-1 and TRBJ2-7; 7 bases match TRBD2. V was pared by 5 bases and J by 2 bases, with 9 bases of the junction left unmatched. Germline CDR1 and CDR2: DFQATT and SNEGSKA (reference sequence). The CDR3 has 14 amino acids. The CDR3 here is CSAPGLEKTYEQYS. CDR3 DNA: TGCAGTGCTCCAGGACTAGAGAAGACCTACGAGCAGTACTCC.

This clonotype was detected ten times or more. CDR3 sequence reads: CASSLTTSGIWDTQYF. The CDR3 DNA reads as TGTGCCAGCAGCTTAACGACTAGCGGGATATGGGATACGCAGTATTTT. The chain links TRBV7-2 to TRBJ2-3, with TRBD2 matching over 11 bases. The CDR3 totals 16 residues. Germline CDR1 is SGHTA and CDR2 is FQGNSA. The V and J ends lost 2 bases and 6 bases, in that order; junction bases with no gene match: 7.

This clonotype was seen repeatedly, ten times or more. The J gene is TRBJ2-7, the V gene TRBV2; TRBD2 matches 7 bases. The V gene end was trimmed by 6 bases and the J gene end by 3 bases; junction bases not matched to a gene: 8. The CDR3 runs to 14 residues. Germline CDR1 SNHLY, CDR2 FYNNEI. CDR3 in amino acids: CASSGGGTIYEQYF. CDR3 nucleotides: TGTGCCAGCAGCGGGGGAGGGACTATCTACGAGCAGTACTTC.

This clonotype was seen repeatedly, ten times or more. This CDR3 is CASSYGTGQPQHF. CDR3 bases: TGTGCCAGCAGTTACGGGACAGGCCAGCCCCAGCATTTT. V is TRBV6-5 and J is TRBJ1-5; 8 bases agree with TRBD1. V dropped 2 bases and J dropped 7; count of bases not matched to a gene: 1. In germline, CDR1 is MNHEY, CDR2 SVGAGI. This CDR3 has 13 amino acids.

This clonotype was counted only a few times. This rearrangement joins TRBV6-5 to TRBJ2-3; the D gene is possibly TRBD2 (6 bases). Per germline, CDR1 MNHEY and CDR2 SVGAGI. The CDR3 is 13 amino acids. The ends were cut back, 6 bases at V and 14 bases at J, with 21 bases in the middle. The CDR3 region is CASRTGAWDFVYF. For the CDR3, the DNA is TGTGCCAGCAGAACCGGTGCTTGGGACTTTGTGTATTTT.